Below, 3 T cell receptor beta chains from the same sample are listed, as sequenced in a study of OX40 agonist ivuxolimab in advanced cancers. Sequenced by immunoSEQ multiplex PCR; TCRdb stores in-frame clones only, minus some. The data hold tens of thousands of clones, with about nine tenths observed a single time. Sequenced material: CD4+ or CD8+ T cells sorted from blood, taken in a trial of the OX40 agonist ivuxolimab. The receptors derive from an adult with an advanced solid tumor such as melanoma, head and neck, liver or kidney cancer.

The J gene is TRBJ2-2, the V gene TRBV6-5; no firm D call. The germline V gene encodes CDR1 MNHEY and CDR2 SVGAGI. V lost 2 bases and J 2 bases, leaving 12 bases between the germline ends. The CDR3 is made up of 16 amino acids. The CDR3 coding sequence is TGTGCCAGCAGTTACAGCCCACAGCTTAACACCGGGGAGCTGTTTTTT. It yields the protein CASSYSPQLNTGELFF.

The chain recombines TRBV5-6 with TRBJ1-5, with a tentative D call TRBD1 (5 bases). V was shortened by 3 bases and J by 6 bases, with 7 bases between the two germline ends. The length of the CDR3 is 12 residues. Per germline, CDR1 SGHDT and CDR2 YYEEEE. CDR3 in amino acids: CASSSGGQPQHF. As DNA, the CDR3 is TGTGCCAGCAGCTCGGGGGGTCAGCCCCAGCATTTT.

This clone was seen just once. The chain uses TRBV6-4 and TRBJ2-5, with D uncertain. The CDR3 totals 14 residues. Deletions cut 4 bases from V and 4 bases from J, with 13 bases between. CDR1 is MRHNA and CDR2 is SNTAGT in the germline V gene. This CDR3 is CASSGAAKSETQYF. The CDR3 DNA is TGTGCCAGCAGTGGGGCAGCCAAGTCAGAGACCCAGTACTTC.